This TCR beta chain was documented in a study of regulatory T cells in long-lasting Graves disease (dated by TCRdb to about 2021). Describing the broader study: Patients with newly diagnosed Graves' disease had been on antithyroid drugs for under 3 months. Peripheral blood TCR sequencing and RNA sequencing compared persistent Graves' disease patients with newly diagnosed Graves' disease patients. The study was conducted in China and was registered as a clinical trial. A total of approximately 35 samples underwent TCR sequencing: about 13 from persistent and around 20 from newly diagnosed Graves' disease patients. The paper's findings and limits, for the study overall: Persistent patients shared more public clonotypes among themselves (fewer than 3,000) than newly diagnosed patients did (approximately 970). Sequencing and analysis were restricted to the TCR beta chain. TRBV28, TRBJ1-2 and TRBJ2-5 were preferentially used in persistent disease, while TRBV20-1 and TRBJ2-1 were favored in newly diagnosed disease. The small sample size was acknowledged by the authors as a limitation that may reduce accuracy. Peripheral blood alone was examined, since thyroid tissue, which constituted the primary lesion, could not be accessed. Lower TCR Shannon entropy and fewer highly expanded clones were observed in persistent Graves' disease patients than in newly diagnosed patients, which suggested clonal expansion.

The library was prepared using multiplex PCR. The reads were generated on an Illumina HiSeq 4000. TCR beta libraries were built with iRepertoire HTBI primers and Arm-PCR amplification of CDR3 regions. Gel purification was performed on PCR products prior to sequencing. Per the original workflow: Gene usage analysis of CDR3 amino acid clonotypes relied on the roughly 60 TRBV and 15 or so TRBJ segments identified across samples. Filtered high-quality paired reads were merged into contigs using COPE and FqMerger. BLAST was used to align contigs to IMGT TRBV, TRBD and TRBJ reference genes, with CDR3 defined following IMGT. Clonotypes above 0.1% frequency were classified as highly expanded clones. Shannon entropy served as the measure of repertoire diversity, while the Gini coefficient captured V-J evenness. Clonotypes shared by more than one individual were considered public. TCRdb handled the public reads itself, with Q25 trimming in fastp and clone calling in MiXCR, and kept productive beta chains. Under each unique CDR3 protein, matching rows form one entry showing the most common genes and DNA. Here the V and J calls rest on TCRdb's processing, not on the authors' analysis. Counted in this sample were approximately 270,000 distinct CDR3 sequences; about 18% of them appeared once. The ten largest clones add up to 14% of the sample.

As for this clonotype: What antigen it recognizes has not been identified. No much larger clone exists at a distance of one base, and base qualities are not known.

The time point tag for this specimen amounts to: newly diagnosed GD, antithyroid drugs for less than 3 months. RNA was extracted from PBMCs in TRIzol for both TCR sequencing and RNA sequencing. Graves' disease was diagnosed according to American Thyroid Association guidelines. Recruitment of patients was carried out at an endocrinology department in Xi'an, China. From each patient, approximately 10 milliliters of peripheral blood was collected into an EDTA anticoagulant tube. Ficoll Paque Plus density gradient separation was used to isolate PBMCs, and no further T cell sorting was done. An Agilent 2100 Bioanalyzer and agarose gel were used to check RNA quality, while a NanoDrop 2000 measured RNA concentration. As encoded in the germline V gene, CDR1 is MNHNS while CDR2 is SASEGT. The CDR3 contains 15 residues, cysteine and phenylalanine counted. Only the CDR3 DNA stays, 45 bases, in frame from base 1. Trimming at the junction amounts to 1 base on V and 4 bases on J, and the germline ends lie 13 bases apart.

These data were likewise used in another study, on T cells in Graves' hyperthyroidism and ophthalmopathy. As the second paper documents: A patient counted as having stable Graves' hyperthyroidism if no progression to ophthalmopathy occurred over 18 months of follow-up. Hyperthyroidism patients were aged 18 to 65 years and newly diagnosed, with disease duration of less than 2 months. Any patient with an uncontrolled infection, another autoimmune disease, pregnancy or lactation was excluded. Diagnoses relied on clinical symptoms, serum thyroxine and TRAb, thyroid ultrasound and orbital computed tomography. The first round of RT-PCR for the TCR CDR3 was performed with the HTBI primer set and the Qiagen OneStep RT-PCR kit. Most expanded thyroid clonotypes (frequency above 0.001) were also detected in blood, a finding suggesting that blood repertoires may reflect thyroid immune responses. A 13 V-J signature model separated ophthalmopathy from stable hyperthyroidism, with over 85% sensitivity and about 81% specificity in cross-validation and 80%/75% in testing. In validation, the model predicted progression to ophthalmopathy a median of approximately 6.3 months before onset, with roughly 70% sensitivity and almost 75% specificity. To identify TCR V-J signatures that set the groups apart, the researchers used a discovery cohort of 90 to 100 patients, made up of roughly 45 with Graves' ophthalmopathy and about 60 with stable Graves' hyperthyroidism. An independent validation cohort of under 20 hyperthyroidism patients and 17 patients who later progressed to ophthalmopathy tested prospective prediction of ophthalmopathy. The 75 to 100 discovery patients were divided at random into training and test sets in a 7:3 ratio. In several Graves' hyperthyroidism patients, the study also compared T-cell repertoires from thyroid tissue with T-cell repertoires from blood. After blood sampling, hyperthyroidism patients were treated with methimazole at a starting dose of 30 mg daily, and ophthalmopathy patients were treated with high-dose intravenous methylprednisolone. The libraries were constructed in a second round of multiplex PCR and then size-selected and purified. Libraries were sequenced paired-end with 100 bp reads on an Illumina HiSeq2000. SOAPnuke was used to process the raw data, removing reads that contained adapters or uncalled bases, had a mean Phred below 15, or lacked an exact match to the constant primer or identifier. High-quality paired reads were merged using COPE v1.2.5, and each unique nucleotide sequence was defined as a clonotype. Clonotypes were aligned to IMGT TRBV, TRBD and TRBJ reference segments using MiTCR v1.1. Analysis was restricted to V-J combinations with a frequency above 0.0001, which covered roughly 99% of repertoires. A TCS score was defined as the ratio of F50 (clonal expansion) to E x V (chaos), with BLOSUM62-based TCRdist applied between CDR3 peptides within each V-J. Welch's t-statistics and random forest reduced some 510 V-J features to roughly 13, which were used in a naive Bayes classifier (R e1071). Sample size was not statistically predetermined, and blinding of investigators to group allocation was not performed. TCR Vbeta CDR3 sequencing of 120 to 150 peripheral blood samples (43 ophthalmopathy, about 75 hyperthyroidism and approximately 17 progressor patients) is reported in the paper.

The V and J genes are TRBV6-1 and TRBJ1-2, with the D gene not clear enough to name. This specimen was peripheral blood mononuclear cells (PBMCs), taken at new diagnosis, from a patient treated with antithyroid drugs. This TCR was sampled from a woman in her 30s with Graves disease. Donor details come from another sample of the same person, matched by shared clones. Here is the DNA: TGTGCCAGCAGTGAAGGGACCGCGTCTAGCTATGGCTACACCTTC. Its coded protein is CASSEGTASSYGYTF.